This T cell receptor (beta chain) was identified in a study of cytomegalovirus exposure and HLA in healthy donors (dated by TCRdb to about 2017). Regarding the complete study: In an earlier analysis of 550 to 750 of the donors, about 260 Gb of sequence data and 117 million unique TCR beta sequences from some 170 million T cells were reported. The number of donors typed differed by locus, with roughly 629-640 for A, B, C, DRB1 and DQB1, around 520 for DQA1, 600 to 610 for DPA1, and over 400 for DPB1. The study used immunosequencing to profile the T cell repertoires of approximately 690 subjects and linked those repertoires to cytomegalovirus serostatus. An early release that covered about 600 HLA-typed donors contained about 300 gigabases of sequencing data and some 87 million unique TCR sequences. Rather than drawing on any new phenotypic data, the later analysis identified candidate immune exposures from TCR beta sequences and the way those sequences occurred across donors. The study was designed to test whether signatures of past pathogen exposure could be identified by cataloging public T cell receptors. All discovery cohort repertoires had been generated on a single sequencing platform. A later genetic analysis used genome-wide SNP genotypes for 398 of the 666 donors, treating that subset as a discovery cohort. Among the roughly 410 genotyped donors, under 90% belonged to the genetic ancestry cluster associated with self-reported Caucasian donors. Donor age, sex, ethnicity and CMV serostatus were collected together with the repertoire data. High-throughput TCR immunosequencing, statistical association of individual TCRs with disease status, and machine learning were combined to predict cytomegalovirus infection status. Class I and class II HLA loci were covered by the typing at four-digit resolution. A separate validation cohort of 100 to 150 different subjects was used in addition to the 666-subject first cohort. Four to six DR-DQ haplotypes were handled as single units for association and clustering because linkage in the cohort was strong. An earlier analysis of 587 of the donors used high-throughput TCR beta sequencing to judge whether each TCR beta V gene segment behaved as functional or pseudogenic. In a later analysis, previously published TCR beta repertoires from more than 500 donors were re-analyzed and high-resolution HLA genotyping was added so that TCR occurrence patterns could be studied. On average, 235,054 unique TCR beta nucleotide sequences were sequenced per donor among about 400 genotyped donors of the cohort, with 15% to 20% of those sequences being non-productive.

The cohort consisted of hundreds of healthy bone marrow donors. Cohort members were all nominally healthy when sampled, although unrecorded immune exposures were likely present. The donor tested CMV seronegative and was one of the 352 seronegative cohort members. Every donor gave a peripheral blood sample, and the peripheral blood mononuclear cells from that sample were used for TCR beta sequencing. Genomic DNA was extracted from the blood cell samples with the Qiagen DNeasy Blood Extraction Kit. Library preparation was by the immunoSEQ multiplex PCR assay. For the multiplex PCR, a mixture combining 60 forward primers for TCR Vbeta segments and 13 reverse primers for TCR Jbeta segments was used. The CDR3 region of rearranged TCR beta genes was amplified from genomic DNA by a multiplex PCR assay. Amplified TCR beta libraries were sequenced as 87-base-pair reads on the Illumina HiSeq System. In the original analysis: A later analysis counted about 80 million unique TCR beta chains across the 600 to 850 repertoires, and 9.5 million to 11 million of these chains were shared by at least two donors. Raw reads were error-corrected and collapsed into unique sequences by a nearest-neighbor algorithm in which closely related sequences were merged to remove PCR and sequencing errors. CDR3 sequences were aligned to IMGT reference sequences to assign V, D and J gene segments. For a sequence to be retained, a match of at least six nucleotides to both a V gene segment and a J gene segment was required. Rearrangements were classified as productive when the CDR3 lacked stop codons and remained in frame with V and J, and all other rearrangements were classified as non-productive. Following IMGT convention, CDR3 was defined as the stretch from the second conserved V-encoded cysteine up to the conserved J-encoded phenylalanine. Sequences without an unambiguous match to a single V gene segment were excluded from the earlier analysis of 450 to 650 of the donors. In an earlier analysis of several hundred of the donors, V segments were called functional above 56.7% productive rearrangements and were called segregating when the between-donor standard deviation exceeded 5%. A statistical classification framework was built to diagnose cytomegalovirus status from the catalog of TCR beta chain sequences. In a later analysis, V and J genes were assigned by comparing TCR nucleotide sequences against IMGT/GENE-DB human TR gene sequences. Using the TCRdist pipeline, a later analysis assigned CDR3 sequences along with most-parsimonious VDJ recombination scenarios. In a later analysis, each TCR beta chain was defined by its CDR3 amino acid sequence together with its V-gene family, and reads without a unique V-gene family were excluded. In a later analysis, 500 to 700 highly shared, low-generation-probability nucleotide sequences were removed to address suspected cross-contamination and a sequencing artifact. In a later analysis, a clonal expansion index was calculated for each public chain from normalized within-repertoire ranks of inferred template counts. A later analysis computed generation probabilities with a VDJ recombination model fitted to out-of-frame rearrangements, and checked the results against IGoR. In a later analysis, TCR-TCR, TCR-HLA and TCR-CMV co-occurrence was scored with hypergeometric tests, and a repertoire-size bias correction was applied to TCR pairs. In a later analysis, false discovery rates were estimated by permuting HLA or CMV assignments 20 times. In a later analysis, co-occurring TCRs were grouped with DBSCAN, and TCRdist sequence similarity was added when clustering was performed within HLA-allele-positive subsets. For co-occurrence clustering, repertoires with fewer than 30,000 or more than 120,000 public chains were excluded, along with a handful of repertoires with anomalous nucleotide sharing. TCRdb limited this immuneACCESS table to in-frame rearrangements with V and J called. A share of clones is missing; checked studies link under half to unresolved V genes, and the rest is unexplained. V and J calls and clone size are those listed in that table; D and trimming were worked out from the DNA. This sample comprises 100,000 or so clones, about 70% of them detected only once. The top ten clones comprise approximately 3% of the sample.

This clone has a single count. Its antigen remains undetermined. Per-base qualities were not stored, and no clone one base away is much larger. Paper-wide results and their limitations: According to a later genetic analysis, donors in an Asian-associated ancestry cluster had fewer N-insertions in productive TCRs than the approximately 690-donor mean. This cohort had only TCR beta chains sequenced, and the lack of alpha or paired-chain data limited which features could be detected. When HLA alleles, especially DR and DQ, strongly co-occurred, attributing TCR associations to individual alleles was difficult. The only immune exposure information available for the cohort was CMV serostatus. A later genetic analysis associated a missense DCLRE1C variant with V-gene and J-gene trimming of TCR beta chains, and an independent cohort replicated the association. The study gave a list of about 160 TCR beta chains associated with cytomegalovirus. A later analysis found that HLA-associated TCR beta chains were more clonally expanded and had lower generation probabilities than equally common non-associated chains. A later analysis reported that several top co-occurrence clusters appeared linked to parvovirus B19, influenza, CMV and Epstein-Barr virus. Presence/absence analyses assumed roughly uniform sequencing depth across donors, an assumption that may not hold. Most TCR sequences were observed very rarely across donors, whereas some public TCRs were present in many individuals. According to a later analysis, most CMV-associated TCR beta chains appeared to be HLA-restricted, and the HLA associations seemed to be driven largely by CMV exposure. A further reported finding was that TCR beta sequences accurately predicted the HLA-A and HLA-B alleles for most subjects in the first cohort. The classifier was reported to diagnose cytomegalovirus status with high specificity and sensitivity in both the original cohort and the validation cohort. Correlated functional status among segregating V segments might reflect linkage disequilibrium, but an unknown experimental factor could not be ruled out. Because some donors lacked HLA typing at each locus, the association tests relied only on the typed subset. Specific HLA alleles were associated with around 18,000 TCR beta sequences at a false discovery rate of 0.05 in a later analysis. In vitro tests confirmed that a few of the cytomegalovirus-associated TCR beta chains recognize cytomegalovirus antigens. Some 16 rarely observed V segments, including chromosome 9 orphons, were excluded from the earlier analysis of several hundred of the donors because counts were too low. In a later analysis, TCR association rates were found to vary across HLA loci, with the most associated TCRs seen for DRB1 alleles and the fewest for HLA-C alleles. According to the authors, the approach could potentially be generalized to other disease states and immunological phenotypes. A group of highly shared sequence variants was considered likely to be a technical artifact of the sequencing pipeline. An earlier analysis of approximately 540 of the donors showed that most TCR beta V segments appeared in productive rearrangements either about 87% or about 30% of the time, which broadly matched IMGT annotations.

The sample taken for sequencing was PBMCs. The TCR was taken from a man aged 25 to 40 in good health and CMV-seronegative.

The CDR3 here reads CASSPRTSEGNEQFF. The sequenced DNA is TGTGCCAGTAGTCCTCGGACTAGCGAGGGTAATGAGCAGTTCTTC. Here the chain combines TRBV19 and TRBJ2-1; 9 central nucleotides agree with TRBD2. The cysteine opens and the phenylalanine closes a CDR3 of 15 amino acids. The read is trimmed to its CDR3 DNA, 45 bases read in frame from base 1. The CDR1 and CDR2 encoded by the germline V gene (reference sequence) are LNHDA and SQIVND. V is cut back by 5 bases and J by 7 bases, with 9 bases in the junction unmatched.